The clone carrying this TCR beta chain was seen a handful of times. No antigen is known for it. The data were produced by immunoSEQ multiplex PCR, yet TCRdb's version contains in-frame clones alone and is incomplete. The sample lists about 49,000 clones; roughly 85% were seen once. V shed 6 bases and J shed 3 bases, with 12 bases lying between them. This CDR3 has 13 amino acids. Germline V lookup: CDR1 SGHRS, CDR2 YFSETQ. The data derive from a study of radiotherapy plus CTLA-4 blockade in lung cancer. On the study more broadly: Disease control was seen in approximately 29% of patients, objective responses in 18%.

Broader study findings: Researchers report tumor-derived TCR clones expanding in blood after radiotherapy plus ipilimumab.

V gene TRBV5-1 combines with J gene TRBJ1-1; D call uncertain. This sequence was found in a human donor with non-small cell lung cancer whose response to radiotherapy plus ipilimumab could not be evaluated. Source: peripheral blood, taken from a patient treated with radiotherapy plus ipilimumab. The DNA for the CDR3 is TGCGCCAGCATCGGAGCTGGTGACACTGAAGCTTTCTTT. Its translation: CASIGAGDTEAFF.